These 2 T cell receptor beta chains were sequenced from one sample in a study of OX40 agonist ivuxolimab in advanced cancers. TCRdb keeps only in-frame clones here, not all; method: immunoSEQ multiplex PCR. Among 150,000 to 190,000 clones listed, 94% were seen once. Material: CD4+ or CD8+ T cells sorted from blood, obtained in a trial of the OX40 agonist ivuxolimab. These receptors all stem from an adult with an advanced solid tumor such as melanoma, head and neck, liver or kidney cancer.

This rearrangement joins TRBV7-9 to TRBJ1-2, with D possibly matching TRBD1 (5 bases). The CDR3 is 17 amino acids. Trimming pared 4 bases from V and 1 base from J, leaving 19 bases between. Germline V gene sequence: CDR1 SEHNR, CDR2 FQNEAQ (reference sequence). The CDR3 here is CASSSAGGRPLNYGYTF. CDR3 in DNA: TGTGCCAGCAGCTCGGCGGGGGGGAGGCCCCTTAACTATGGCTACACCTTC.

This clone was counted only a few times. The chain is built from TRBV19 and TRBJ1-1; D call uncertain. The germline V and J ends were trimmed by 7 bases and 4 bases, with 13 bases remaining between them. In germline, CDR1 is LNHDA, CDR2 SQIVND (reference sequence). The CDR3 contains 13 residues. CDR3 sequence reads: CASKPGLGTEAFF. CDR3 nucleotides: TGTGCCAGTAAGCCCGGTTTGGGCACTGAAGCTTTCTTT.